A selection of T cell receptor beta chains follows, all from one sample in a study of vaccination and CD4 T cells after COVID-19. From the PCR reads, TCRdb called clonotypes with MiXCR, one entry per CDR3 protein. The table lists about 9,000 distinct CDR3 sequences, 60% to 75% of them singletons, with roughly 29% in the top ten. What these receptors recognize is not known. The sample consisted of CD4+ T cells from blood, cultured in vitro. These receptors were taken from a human donor who had recovered from COVID-19. CDR3s include the opening cysteine and the closing phenylalanine or tryptophan. A D gene is named only where the DNA matches it firmly. Clone sizes are given selectively: once, few, many, or a class where the clone is expanded.

v_call,d_call,clone_size,j_call,cdr3_nt,cdr3_aa
TRBV7-3,.,once,TRBJ2-3,TGTGCCAGCACGTCGGGGGCAAGCACAGATACGCAGTATTTT,CASTSGASTDTQYF
TRBV2,.,.,TRBJ1-1,TGTGCCAGCAGTGTAGGAACGGCCAACACTGAAGCTTTCTTT,CASSVGTANTEAFF
TRBV24-1,.,.,TRBJ2-3,TGTGCCACCAGTGATTCCACAGGGAGGGCAGATACGCAGTATTTT,CATSDSTGRADTQYF
TRBV28,TRBD1,few,TRBJ1-5,TGTGCCAGCAGCCCTCTAGTTGGGGGACAGGGTGGTCAGCCCCAGCATTTT,CASSPLVGGQGGQPQHF
TRBV7-8,.,.,TRBJ1-1,TGTGCCAGCAGCCCCCGCGGGGGCCGGAAGGCTGAAGCTTTCTTT,CASSPRGGRKAEAFF
TRBV27,TRBD1,.,TRBJ1-6,TGTGCCAGCAGTTTACTTCGACAGGGGAGCTCCTATAATTCACCCCTCCACTTT,CASSLLRQGSSYNSPLHF
TRBV30,.,.,TRBJ2-1,TGTGCCTCCTCGGGGGGCGGGGCCGATAGGGGTGAGCAGTTCTTC,CASSGGGADRGEQFF
TRBV15,.,.,TRBJ2-7,TGTGCCACCAGCAGTGAGGGATTTCTCGAGCAGTACTTC,CATSSEGFLEQYF
TRBV19,TRBD1,.,TRBJ1-1,TGTGCCAGTAGTCCCAGAGACAGGGCGAACACTGAAGCTTTCTTT,CASSPRDRANTEAFF
TRBV30,.,once,TRBJ1-5,TGTGCCTGGGGGGCCAATCAGCCCCAGCATTTT,CAWGANQPQHF
TRBV5-4,.,.,TRBJ2-1,TGTGCCAGCAGCTTGTTTTCATCCCCGTACAATGAGCAGTTCTTC,CASSLFSSPYNEQFF
TRBV27,.,few,TRBJ1-2,TGTGCCAGCAGTTTAGTTGAGGGGAACCACTATGGCTACACCTTC,CASSLVEGNHYGYTF
TRBV20-1,.,.,TRBJ1-2,TGCAGTGCTAGAGCCTACAGGGAATGGGGAGTTGACTATGGCTACACCTTC,CSARAYREWGVDYGYTF
TRBV12-3/TRBV12-4,.,.,TRBJ2-3,TGTGCCAGCAGCCCCATGGCCAGCACAGATACGCAGTATTTT,CASSPMASTDTQYF
TRBV2,.,.,TRBJ1-5,TGTGCCAGCGCCAGGGAGGCTGATAGCAATCAGCCCCAGCATTTT,CASAREADSNQPQHF
TRBV12-3/TRBV12-4,.,.,TRBJ1-2,TGTGCCAGCACCCGGATGAGGAGGGACTATGGCTACACCTTC,CASTRMRRDYGYTF
TRBV29-1,.,.,TRBJ2-2,TGCAGCGTTGGTGGCCCGATGAACACCGGGGAGCTGTTTTTT,CSVGGPMNTGELFF
TRBV12-3/TRBV12-4,TRBD1,.,TRBJ2-7,TGTGCCAGCAGTTCGCTATGGACAGGGGTGTGGGACGACGAGCAGTACTTC,CASSSLWTGVWDDEQYF
TRBV6-2/TRBV6-3,.,.,TRBJ1-5,TGTGCCAGCCGGGACGGAAATCGGCCCCAGCATTTT,CASRDGNRPQHF
TRBV6-1,.,.,TRBJ2-3,TGTGCCAGCAGGAGACGGGGCCACCTCCTTACAGATACGCAGTATTTT,CASRRRGHLLTDTQYF
TRBV20-1,.,.,TRBJ1-2,TGCAGTGCTAGAGATGCTGTTATAGCTGCCAATTTGTATGGCTACACCTTC,CSARDAVIAANLYGYTF